The 3 T cell receptor beta chains below were found in one sample sequenced in a study of blood T cell repertoires in COVID-19. Clones were read by immunoSEQ multiplex PCR, and TCRdb kept only the in-frame ones, dropping some. In the table there are roughly 190,000 clones, roughly 91% of which are singletons. The sequenced material came from peripheral blood. Every receptor here comes from a human donor in a cohort sampled during active COVID-19.

The chain joins TRBV6-1 to TRBJ2-1; TRBD2 is a possible D gene (7 bases). CDR1 is MNHNS, CDR2 SASEGT, per germline. This CDR3 region has 17 residues. The V and J ends lost 2 bases and 7 bases respectively, with 21 bases between them. The chain's CDR3 is CASSERSWGGARNEQFF. CDR3 DNA sequence: TGTGCCAGCAGTGAACGGTCTTGGGGGGGGGCAAGAAATGAGCAGTTCTTC.

Of note for this clone: The sample carries other DNA sequences with the same CDR3. The rearrangement joins TRBV12-3 or TRBV12-4 to TRBJ1-2; perhaps TRBD1 as D (6 bases). The CDR3 has 13 amino acids. V was pared by 6 bases and J by 2 bases, with 10 bases between. CDR3 sequence reads: CASSLQGNYGYTF. CDR3 in DNA: TGTGCCAGCAGCCTACAGGGAAACTATGGCTACACCTTC.

J is TRBJ2-7 and V is TRBV21-1; TRBD1, the D gene given by the table, was not confirmed from the DNA. TRBV21-1 is designated a pseudogene. The length of the CDR3 is 17 residues. CDR3 DNA: TGTGCCAGCAGGACTCCGGGACAGGAAGGAAACTCCTACGAGCAGTACTTC. Translated, it gives CASRTPGQEGNSYEQYF.